Listed here are 18 T cell receptor beta chains from one sample, sequenced in a study of T cells in Graves' hyperthyroidism and ophthalmopathy. TCR beta CDR3 sequences were amplified from RNA transcripts. HTBI primers drove first-round RT-PCR of the TCR CDR3. TCRdb reprocessed the multiplex PCR reads via MiXCR and lists one record per CDR3 protein. Among approximately 300,000 distinct CDR3 sequences listed, about 15% were seen once. The sample consisted of blood. The receptors shown here come from a man aged 30 to 45 with Graves' hyperthyroidism.

This clonotype was seen many times. The genes are TRBV27 and TRBJ1-1, with 7 positions matching TRBD1. Per germline, CDR1 MNHEY and CDR2 SMNVEV (reference sequence). The V gene end was trimmed by 8 bases and the J gene end by 8 bases; junction bases not matched to a gene: 5. This CDR3 contains 11 residues. CDR3 DNA sequence: TGTGCCAGCCGACAGGGACACGAAGCTTTCTTT. It encodes CASRQGHEAFF.

The chain recombines TRBV18 with TRBJ2-5, with unresolved D. Deletions cut 4 bases from V and 1 base from J, with 10 bases between. This CDR3 spans 14 amino acids. Germline V gene lookup returns CDR1 KGHSH and CDR2 LQKENI. The CDR3 nucleotides are TGTGCCAGCTCACAGACCAGGACCCAAGAGACCCAGTACTTC. Protein: CASSQTRTQETQYF.

The chain links TRBV19 to TRBJ2-3; D may be TRBD2 (6 bases). Between the trimmed V and J ends, which lost 5 bases and 6 bases, there was a span of 18 bases. Germline CDR1 reads LNHDA; CDR2 reads SQIVND (reference sequence). This CDR3 region has 15 residues. The CDR3 sequence: CASSFTGSMVDTQYF. CDR3 nucleotides: TGTGCCAGTAGTTTCACCGGGAGTATGGTGGATACGCAGTATTTT.

V is TRBV9 and J is TRBJ2-1; tentative D call: TRBD1 (5 bases). CDR3 length equals 15 residues. The germline V gene has CDR1 SGDLS and CDR2 YYNGEE. Trimming stripped 1 base from V and 0 bases from J, with 8 bases between. The CDR3 protein is CASSVITGSYNEQFF. The CDR3 DNA reads TGTGCCAGCAGCGTAATCACAGGCTCCTACAATGAGCAGTTCTTC. Together with reference TRBV9 and TRBJ2-1, the CDR3 gives the full variable domain: DSGVTQTPKHLITATGQRVTLRCSPRSGDLSVYWYQQSLDQGLQFLIQYYNGEERAKGNILERFSAQQFPDLHSELNLSSLELGDSALYFCASSVITGSYNEQFFGPGTRLTVL.

This clonotype has a count of ten or more. One junction end disagrees with the germline gene, perhaps due to a read error. The chain recombines TRBV24-1 with TRBJ2-1, with D possibly matching TRBD1 (6 bases). Germline assignment: CDR1 KGHDR and CDR2 SFDVKD. The CDR3 is 13 residues long. CDR3 in amino acids: CATSPTGMNEQFF. DNA of the CDR3: TGTGCCACCAGTCCAACAGGGATGAATGAGCAATTCTTC.

V is TRBV15 and J is TRBJ1-3; D call uncertain. V lost 3 bases and J lost 0, with 9 bases in between. Germline CDR1 reads LNHNV; CDR2 reads YYDKDF (reference sequence). The length of the CDR3 is 15 residues. For the CDR3, the DNA is TGTGCCACCAGCAGTGGCTCCTACTCTGGAAACACCATATATTTT. This translates into CATSSGSYSGNTIYF.

The table lists this clonotype with many counts. CDR3 loop: CASSFDRSFTGELFF. The CDR3 DNA is TGTGCCAGCAGCTTTGACAGATCCTTCACCGGGGAGCTGTTTTTT. The chain uses TRBV11-1 and TRBJ2-2; the D gene is possibly TRBD1 (5 bases). Between the trimmed V and J ends, which lost 3 bases and 4 bases, there was a span of 12 bases. There are 15 residues in the CDR3. The V gene's germline CDR1 is SGHAT and CDR2 FQDESV (reference sequence).

This clonotype was seen at least ten times. The chain couples TRBV7-8 to TRBJ2-3, with D perhaps given as TRBD1 or TRBD2 (5 bases each). The V and J ends lost 3 bases and 1 base respectively, with 11 bases between them. The germline gives CDR1 SGHVS, CDR2 FQNEAQ. The CDR3 has 15 amino acids. Here the CDR3 reads CASSFPGPGTDTQYF. DNA for the CDR3: TGTGCCAGCAGCTTTCCGGGACCTGGCACAGATACGCAGTATTTT.

The J gene is TRBJ2-7, the V gene TRBV30, with D possibly matching TRBD1 (6 bases). Germline CDR1 reads GTSNPN; CDR2 reads SVGIG (reference sequence). V was pared by 5 bases and J by 3 bases, with 14 bases between. CDR3 size: 13 residues. The CDR3 DNA follows: TGTGCCTGGGACTTGGACAGCGACTACGAGCAGTACTTC. Protein product: CAWDLDSDYEQYF.

This clonotype was seen many times. This sequence joins TRBV11-2 and TRBJ2-2; the D gene is possibly TRBD2 (6 bases). The germline CDR1 and CDR2 sequences are SGHAT and FQNNGV. The CDR3 totals 18 residues. V lost 4 bases and J 0 bases, leaving 18 bases between the germline ends. CDR3 protein: CASSWGVRPGTNTGELFF. The CDR3 DNA reads as TGTGCCAGCAGCTGGGGGGTCCGGCCAGGGACGAACACCGGGGAGCTGTTTTTT.

This clonotype showed up many times. This chain connects TRBV2 to TRBJ2-5, with 10 nucleotides matching TRBD1. CDR3 size: 15 residues. The V gene's germline CDR1 is SNHLY and CDR2 FYNNEI. V lost 6 bases, J lost 2 bases, and 6 bases stayed unmatched. The CDR3 DNA sequence: TGTGCCAGCAGCGGGGACAGGGGATTACAAGAGACCCAGTACTTC. Translating it yields CASSGDRGLQETQYF. The full variable domain, rest sourced from reference TRBV2 and TRBJ2-5, is EPEVTQTPSHQVTQMGQEVILRCVPISNHLYFYWYRQILGQKVEFLVSFYNNEISEKSEIFDDQFSVERPDGSNFTLKIRSTKLEDSAMYFCASSGDRGLQETQYFGPGTRLLVL.

This clonotype occurred a few times. The chain is built from TRBV20-1 and TRBJ2-5; unclear D gene. The CDR3 is 12 amino acids. Germline-derived CDR1 and CDR2 are DFQATT and SNEGSKA (reference sequence). V was clipped by 1 base and J by 5 bases, with 8 bases between them. The DNA for the CDR3 is TGCAGTGCTAGAGGAGAAGGGGAGACCCAGTACTTC. Its translation is CSARGEGETQYF.

The sample holds a few counts of this clonotype. The chain carries TRBV11-1 and TRBJ2-1; D gene uncertain. Germline CDR1 is SGHAT and CDR2 is FQDESV (reference sequence). The V and J ends lost 5 bases and 7 bases respectively, with 15 bases between them. The CDR3 has 14 amino acids. CDR3 amino acids: CASSLQDFANEQFF. CDR3 nucleotide sequence: TGTGCCAGCAGCCTCCAAGATTTTGCGAATGAGCAGTTCTTC.

This clonotype was recorded a few times. The chain combines TRBV5-8 with TRBJ1-1; D gene ambiguous. The V end lost 4 bases, the J end lost 7 bases, and 20 bases lay between the germline ends. The CDR3 length is 15 residues. Germline CDR1 SGHTS, CDR2 YDEGEE. The CDR3: CASSAGGNGPHEAFF. The CDR3 bases are TGTGCCAGCAGCGCGGGCGGGAATGGTCCCCATGAAGCTTTCTTT.

The CDR3, as DNA: TGTGCCACCAGTTTTGTCGATAGCTCTGGGGCCAACGTCCTGACTTTC. It is translated as CATSFVDSSGANVLTF. The chain has TRBV24-1 and TRBJ2-6; D gene ambiguous. Germline V gene data show CDR1 as KGHDR and CDR2 as SFDVKD. V gave up 6 bases and J gave up 0 bases, with 11 bases separating them. This CDR3 comprises 16 residues.

This clonotype was seen more than once but under ten times. V is TRBV20-1 and J is TRBJ1-1; D unclear. V lost 5 bases and J lost 4, with 23 bases in between. The length of the CDR3 is 16 residues. CDR1 and CDR2 from the germline V gene are DFQATT and SNEGSKA (reference sequence). CDR3 nucleotides: TGCAGTGCTGGAAGACGAGGGCGCAAGGAAACCACTGAAGCTTTCTTT. It codes for CSAGRRGRKETTEAFF.

The J gene is TRBJ1-1, the V gene TRBV28; TRBD1 matches 9 bases. Germline lookup yields CDR1 MDHEN and CDR2 SYDVKM. This CDR3 comprises 14 residues. The ends lost 6 bases at V and 5 bases at J; junction bases unmatched: 7. The CDR3, as DNA: TGTGCCAGCAGATCAACAGGGGGCAAAACTGAAGCTTTCTTT. This codes for CASRSTGGKTEAFF.

At least ten counts were recorded for this clonotype. The V and J genes are TRBV7-8 and TRBJ1-6; 8 nucleotides match TRBD1. In germline, CDR1 is SGHVS, CDR2 FQNEAQ. The CDR3 contains 15 residues. V lost 7 bases, J lost 9 bases, and 11 bases stayed unmatched. The CDR3 spells CASTSDWTGLSPLHF. As DNA, the CDR3 is TGTGCCAGCACCTCTGACTGGACAGGGCTTTCACCCCTCCACTTT. The full variable domain, rest sourced from reference TRBV7-8 and TRBJ1-6, is GAGVSQSPRYKVAKRGQDVALRCDPISGHVSLFWYQQALGQGPEFLTYFQNEAQLDKSGLPSDRFFAERPEGSVSTLKIQRTQQEDSAVYLCASTSDWTGLSPLHFGNGTRLTVT.